This T cell receptor beta chain was retrieved from a study of blood T cell repertoires in COVID-19. Study background: Sites across the United States, Italy and Spain contributed samples from acute and convalescent COVID-19. PBMCs, B-cell-depleted T cells, or T cells were the source of the cDNA or gDNA that made up the material.

In the original processing: Quantification of nucleated cells was approximated via reference gene primer amplification. TCRdb's table, derived via immunoSEQ multiplex PCR, lists solely in-frame clones and lacks some. The V and J calls and clone size come from that table; D and trimming were worked out from the DNA. The data hold fewer than 75,000 clones, with approximately 87% observed a single time. The CDR3 is 18 residues long. With 10 bases clipped from V and 4 bases from J, the junction kept 20 bases outside the gene matches. Source material: peripheral blood. The clonotype comes from a man aged 45-65 years with active COVID-19. This sequence joins TRBV23-1 and TRBJ2-2, with TRBD2 identical over 8 bases. TRBV23-1 qualifies as an ORF whose function is uncertain. The CDR3 nucleotides are TGCGCCACGGGGGGGGCATCCAGGGCTCTCGGGTGCACCGGGGAGCTGTTTTTT. Residues: CATGGASRALGCTGELFF.